The 3 T cell receptor beta chains given below trace back to one sample, sequenced in a study of T cells in Graves' hyperthyroidism and ophthalmopathy. Template material for amplifying TCR beta CDR3 regions consisted of RNA transcripts. The HTBI primer set was used in a first-round RT-PCR of the TCR CDR3. TCRdb itself ran the multiplex PCR reads through MiXCR, one entry per CDR3 protein. Of about 290,000 distinct CDR3 sequences listed, around a sixth are singletons. The source material was blood. Receptors were obtained from a young man with Graves' hyperthyroidism.

In its sample, this clonotype was seen many times. J is TRBJ2-1 and V is TRBV12-3 or TRBV12-4, with 9 bases lining up with TRBD2. The CDR3 totals 16 residues. J gave up 7 bases and V 3 bases, and 10 bases lay outside the gene matches. This chain's CDR3 is CASSFQPSGTPNEQFF. The DNA of the CDR3 is TGTGCCAGCAGTTTCCAACCTAGCGGGACTCCGAATGAGCAGTTCTTC.

This clonotype turned up a few times. The chain couples TRBV30 to TRBJ2-7; possibly TRBD1 for D (6 bases). Germline V CDR1 and CDR2: GTSNPN, SVGIG (reference sequence). The V end was cut by 5 bases, the J end by 2 bases, with 16 bases between. The CDR3 extends over 14 amino acids. This chain's CDR3 is CAWGYGGGPYEQYF. In DNA, the CDR3 is TGTGCCTGGGGCTATGGGGGCGGGCCCTACGAGCAGTACTTC.

This clonotype was found many times. The CDR3 reads CASSLVLQGAEQYF. CDR3 nucleotide sequence: TGCGCCAGCAGCTTGGTTTTACAGGGGGCCGAGCAGTACTTC. The chain carries TRBV5-1 and TRBJ2-7; 9 bases align to TRBD1. The ends lost 0 bases at V and 6 bases at J; junction bases unmatched: 4. Germline CDR1 SGHRS, CDR2 YFSETQ. The CDR3 has 14 residues.